These T cell receptor beta chains were read from a single sample in a study of early T cells in non-severe SARS-CoV-2 infection. Each CDR3 protein gets one entry after TCRdb re-called the 5' RACE reads with MiXCR. Of 60,000 or so distinct CDR3 sequences in the sample, 10% to 11% are singletons; the top ten hold 1.5% to 2%. The sample consisted of whole blood. The receptors here all came from an adult who was a healthcare worker with PCR-confirmed SARS-CoV-2 infection or an uninfected control (not recorded which). Both conserved end residues are part of each CDR3. A D gene is named only where the DNA matches it firmly. The size entry is marked missing in some rows and otherwise reads once, few, many or a size class.

v_gene	d_gene	abundance	j_gene	CDR3aa	CDR3nt
TRBV11-3	TRBD1	many	TRBJ1-1	CASSFRKGGQVENTEAFF	TGTGCCAGCAGCTTTAGGAAGGGGGGACAGGTCGAAAACACTGAAGCTTTCTTT
TRBV18	.	once	TRBJ1-1	CASSPMGGMNTEAFF	TGTGCCAGCTCACCAATGGGGGGCATGAACACTGAAGCTTTCTTT
TRBV20-1	.	.	TRBJ2-7	CSATGPRSYEQYF	TGCAGTGCCACAGGACCCAGATCCTACGAGCAGTACTTC
TRBV11-2	.	many	TRBJ2-1	CASSPAPSMGSRNEQFF	TGTGCCAGCAGCCCCGCCCCCTCAATGGGCTCACGCAATGAGCAGTTCTTC
TRBV11-2	.	few	TRBJ2-3	CASSAQLGDTQYF	TGTGCCAGCAGCGCCCAACTAGGTGATACGCAGTATTTT
TRBV10-2	.	few	TRBJ2-7	CASSSRYEQYF	TGCGCCAGCAGTTCTAGATACGAGCAGTACTTC
TRBV21-1	.	few	TRBJ2-5	CASSIRYREGKETQYF	TGTGCCAGCAGCATTAGATACAGGGAGGGCAAAGAGACCCAGTACTTC
TRBV5-1	.	.	TRBJ1-1	CASSLSMNTEAFF	TGCGCCAGCAGCTTGAGCATGAACACTGAAGCTTTCTTT
TRBV12-3/TRBV12-4	.	few	TRBJ2-1	CASSRLGGDGAYNEQFF	TGTGCCAGCAGTCGTTTGGGGGGCGACGGCGCCTACAATGAGCAGTTCTTC
TRBV20-1	.	few	TRBJ2-7	CSAERTVDEQYF	TGCAGTGCTGAGCGGACTGTCGACGAGCAGTACTTC
TRBV9	.	.	TRBJ2-2	CASSVGGLPGELFF	TGTGCCAGCAGCGTGGGGGGCCTCCCCGGGGAGCTGTTTTTT
TRBV19	.	.	TRBJ1-2	CASVGPDGYTF	TGTGCCAGTGTCGGACCTGATGGCTACACCTTC
TRBV30	.	few	TRBJ2-7	CASEKQPPHEQYF	TGTGCCTCGGAAAAACAGCCTCCCCACGAGCAGTACTTC
TRBV4-3	TRBD2	few	TRBJ2-1	CASSQDWRGGLAGNEQFF	TGCGCCAGCAGCCAAGATTGGCGGGGGGGGTTAGCCGGGAATGAGCAGTTCTTC
TRBV20-1	.	.	TRBJ2-5	CSRADSDQETQYF	TGCAGTCGCGCCGACAGCGATCAAGAGACCCAGTACTTC
TRBV29-1	.	few	TRBJ2-7	CSVDTGTPNYEQYF	TGCAGCGTTGACACCGGGACGCCAAATTACGAGCAGTACTTC
TRBV5-1	.	.	TRBJ1-2	CASSLERPPGRSDGYTF	TGCGCCAGCAGCTTGGAGCGGCCGCCGGGCAGAAGCGATGGCTACACCTTC
TRBV27	.	few	TRBJ1-5	CVSSTFNQPQHF	TGTGTCAGCAGTACTTTTAATCAGCCCCAGCATTTT
TRBV4-3	.	many	TRBJ1-2	CASSQDVSSIYGYTF	TGCGCCAGCAGCCAAGATGTCTCGTCCATCTATGGCTACACCTTC
TRBV29-1	.	few	TRBJ1-2	CSVELGAPGYTF	TGCAGCGTTGAATTGGGGGCGCCTGGCTACACCTTC
TRBV4-3	.	few	TRBJ1-6	CASSPGDGLNSPLHF	TGCGCCAGCAGCCCTGGAGACGGCCTCAATTCACCCCTCCACTTT
TRBV4-1	.	many	TRBJ1-1	CASSQDLSGMPFF	TGCGCCAGCAGCCAAGATTTGTCAGGGATGCCTTTCTTT
TRBV9	TRBD1	few	TRBJ1-1	CASSVGQGSLTEAFF	TGTGCCAGCAGCGTAGGACAGGGTTCACTGACTGAAGCTTTCTTT
TRBV4-1	TRBD1	many	TRBJ1-5	CASSQGYRGSNQPQHF	TGCGCCAGCAGCCAAGGTTACAGGGGTAGCAATCAGCCCCAGCATTTT
TRBV3-1	.	many	TRBJ2-7	CASSQDAEQYF	TGTGCCAGCAGCCAAGACGCCGAGCAGTACTTC
TRBV7-2	.	many	TRBJ2-1	CATNFRRDPQFF	TGTGCCACCAACTTTCGACGGGACCCCCAGTTCTTC
TRBV7-9	TRBD2	few	TRBJ2-1	CASSPPPWGLAGNGQFF	TGTGCCAGCAGCCCCCCCCCATGGGGACTAGCGGGGAATGGGCAGTTCTTC
TRBV2	.	many	TRBJ2-1	CASNRGAKNEQFF	TGTGCCAGCAACCGGGGTGCTAAGAATGAGCAGTTCTTC
TRBV7-2	.	many	TRBJ2-7	CASSLEGNGAYEQYF	TGTGCCAGCAGCTTAGAGGGCAACGGCGCCTACGAGCAGTACTTC
TRBV20-1	TRBD1	many	TRBJ1-4	CSARAGGREKLFF	TGCAGTGCACGAGCAGGGGGCAGGGAAAAACTGTTTTTT
TRBV27	TRBD1	.	TRBJ2-7	CVSSVTGGYEQYF	TGTGTCAGCAGTGTGACAGGGGGCTACGAGCAGTACTTC
TRBV6-2/TRBV6-3	.	.	TRBJ1-1	CASSYWGSAEAFF	TGTGCCAGCAGTTACTGGGGGAGCGCTGAAGCTTTCTTT
TRBV30	.	.	TRBJ1-5	CAWSVRSGSYQPQHF	TGTGCCTGGAGTGTACGGTCGGGGAGTTATCAGCCCCAGCATTTT
TRBV7-9	.	.	TRBJ2-5	CASSPLEKETQYF	TGTGCCAGCAGCCCACTAGAGAAAGAGACCCAGTACTTC
TRBV6-1	.	few	TRBJ1-1	CASSLRATEAFF	TGTGCCAGCAGCCTCAGGGCCACTGAAGCTTTCTTT
TRBV7-6	.	few	TRBJ1-1	CASSLVALGDTEAFF	TGTGCCAGCAGCTTAGTCGCCCTCGGGGACACTGAAGCTTTCTTT
TRBV5-1	.	.	TRBJ2-3	CASSPTRDTQYF	TGCGCCAGCAGCCCCACCAGGGATACGCAGTATTTT
TRBV12-3/TRBV12-4	.	few	TRBJ2-3	CASSLDGVSTDTQYF	TGTGCCAGCAGTTTAGACGGGGTCAGCACAGATACGCAGTATTTT
TRBV6-1	.	many	TRBJ1-5	CATATGPNQPQHF	TGTGCCACCGCTACAGGGCCCAATCAGCCCCAGCATTTT
TRBV13	TRBD1	.	TRBJ2-2	CASSGQGPGELFF	TGTGCCAGCAGTGGACAGGGCCCCGGGGAGCTGTTTTTT
TRBV2	.	few	TRBJ2-7	CASSGEQYF	TGTGCCAGCAGTGGGGAGCAGTACTTC
TRBV12-3/TRBV12-4	.	few	TRBJ1-6	CASSWGRGLSSPLHF	TGTGCCAGCAGTTGGGGTCGGGGGCTTAGTTCACCCCTCCACTTT
TRBV7-7	TRBD1	.	TRBJ1-2	CASSLEPSGQEHINYGYTF	TGTGCTAGCAGCTTAGAACCCTCGGGACAGGAACATATCAACTATGGCTACACCTTC
TRBV11-2	.	many	TRBJ1-1	CASSLAWNTEAFF	TGTGCCAGCAGCTTAGCTTGGAACACTGAAGCTTTCTTT
TRBV20-1	.	many	TRBJ2-7	CSAAIRNYEQYF	TGCTCGGCGGCGATCCGAAACTACGAGCAGTACTTC
TRBV20-1	.	.	TRBJ1-1	CSAARRGYRALNTEAFF	TGCAGTGCTGCACGGAGGGGGTACAGGGCCCTGAACACTGAAGCTTTCTTT
TRBV7-7	.	many	TRBJ2-2	CASSDWTGELFF	TGTGCTAGCAGTGACTGGACCGGGGAGCTGTTTTTT
TRBV7-6	.	many	TRBJ2-3	CASSQSTDTQYF	TGTGCCAGCAGCCAGAGCACAGATACGCAGTATTTT
TRBV18	.	many	TRBJ2-5	CASSRQETQYF	TGTGCCAGCAGCAGACAAGAGACCCAGTACTTC
TRBV12-3/TRBV12-4	.	many	TRBJ2-1	CASRQTPNSYNEQFF	TGTGCCAGCAGACAAACTCCGAACTCCTACAATGAGCAGTTCTTC
TRBV20-1	TRBD2	many	TRBJ2-1	CSPIPSGRYNEQFF	TGCAGCCCTATCCCGAGCGGGAGGTACAATGAGCAGTTCTTC
TRBV7-9	TRBD2	many	TRBJ2-3	CASSPEGRVTDTQYF	TGTGCCAGCAGCCCCGAGGGGAGGGTCACAGATACGCAGTATTTT
TRBV12-3/TRBV12-4	TRBD1	.	TRBJ1-1	CASSLTGQVVFF	TGTGCCAGCAGTTTAACGGGACAGGTAGTTTTCTTT
TRBV29-1	TRBD2	many	TRBJ2-5	CSVGTSGVAQYF	TGCAGCGTGGGGACTAGCGGAGTGGCCCAGTACTTC
TRBV19	.	.	TRBJ2-1	CASSPPGGFSNEQFF	TGTGCCAGTAGTCCCCCTGGAGGGTTCAGCAATGAGCAGTTCTTC
TRBV12-3/TRBV12-4	TRBD1	many	TRBJ1-1	CASRRTGMGEAFF	TGTGCCAGCAGAAGGACAGGAATGGGTGAAGCTTTCTTT